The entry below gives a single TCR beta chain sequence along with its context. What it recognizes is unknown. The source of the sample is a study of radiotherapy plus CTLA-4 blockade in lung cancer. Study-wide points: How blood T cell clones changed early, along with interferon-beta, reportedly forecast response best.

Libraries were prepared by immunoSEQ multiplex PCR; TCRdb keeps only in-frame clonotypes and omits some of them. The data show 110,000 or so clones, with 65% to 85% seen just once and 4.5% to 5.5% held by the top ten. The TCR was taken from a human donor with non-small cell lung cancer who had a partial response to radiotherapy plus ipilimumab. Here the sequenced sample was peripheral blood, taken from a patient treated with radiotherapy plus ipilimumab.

CDR3 loop: CASSEDGQLYGYTF. DNA of the CDR3: TGTGCCAGCAGTGAAGATGGACAGCTCTATGGCTACACCTTC. V is TRBV28 and J is TRBJ1-2; D may be TRBD1 (6 bases). The CDR3 runs to 14 residues. The ends were cut back, 5 bases at V and 4 bases at J, with 14 bases in the middle. Germline CDR1 reads MDHEN; CDR2 reads SYDVKM.